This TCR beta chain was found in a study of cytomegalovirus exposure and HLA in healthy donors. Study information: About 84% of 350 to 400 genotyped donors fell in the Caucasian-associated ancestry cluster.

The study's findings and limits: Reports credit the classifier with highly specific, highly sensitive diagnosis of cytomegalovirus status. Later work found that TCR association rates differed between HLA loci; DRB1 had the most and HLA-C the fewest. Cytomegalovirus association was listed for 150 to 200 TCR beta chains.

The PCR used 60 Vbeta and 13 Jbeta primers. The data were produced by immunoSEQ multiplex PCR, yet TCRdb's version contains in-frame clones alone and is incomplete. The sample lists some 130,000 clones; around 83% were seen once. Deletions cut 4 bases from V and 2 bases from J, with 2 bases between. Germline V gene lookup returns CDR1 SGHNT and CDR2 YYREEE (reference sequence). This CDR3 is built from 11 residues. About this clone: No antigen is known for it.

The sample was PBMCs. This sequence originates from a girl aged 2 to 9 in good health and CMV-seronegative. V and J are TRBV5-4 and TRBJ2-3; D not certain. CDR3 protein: CASSLTDTQYF. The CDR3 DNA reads TGTGCCAGCAGCCTCACAGATACGCAGTATTTT.